These 3 T cell receptor beta chains were sequenced from one sample in a study of T cell repertoires in cytomegalovirus infection. TCRdb used MiXCR to reprocess the reads, holding one entry per CDR3 protein. The sample yields roughly 920,000 distinct CDR3 sequences, 30% to 40% seen once. For these TCRs, the target antigens are not known. The sample in question was cultured CD8+ T cells from PBMCs, obtained from culture after CMV antigen stimulation. Receptors originate from a human donor in good health (CMV status not recorded). Some clones in this sample may be carry-over from other donors' samples.

The sample holds a few counts of this clonotype. The gene calls are TRBV6-6 and TRBJ2-7; TRBD1 is a possible D gene (5 bases). This CDR3 contains 12 residues. The germline V gene has CDR1 MNHNY and CDR2 SVGAGI (reference sequence). V was cut by 4 bases and J by 3 bases, with 7 bases left in between. CDR3 sequence reads: CASSFRDYEQYF. DNA of the CDR3: TGTGCCAGCAGTTTCAGGGACTACGAGCAGTACTTC.

The CDR3 here is CSARDPGKDGTKRGYTF. Written as DNA, the CDR3 is TGCAGTGCTAGAGATCCTGGCAAAGACGGAACGAAAAGGGGCTACACCTTC. V gene TRBV20-1 combines with J gene TRBJ1-2, with unresolved D. The germline V gene has CDR1 DFQATT and CDR2 SNEGSKA (reference sequence). Trimming took 0 bases from V and 8 from J, leaving 25 bases between them. The CDR3 is made up of 17 amino acids.

This clonotype was observed many times. The chain combines TRBV14 with TRBJ2-1, with D tentatively TRBD1 (5 bases). CDR1 is SGHDN, CDR2 FVKESK, per germline. V was cut by 5 bases and J by 4 bases, with 18 bases left in between. The CDR3 length is 16 residues. CDR3 nucleotides: TGTGCCAGCAGCGTTGGGGCTAGAGCTTATTACAATGAGCAGTTCTTC. This codes for CASSVGARAYYNEQFF.